The 27 T cell receptor beta chains below come from one sample, sequenced in a study of Tregs in tolerant kidney transplant recipients. The protocol was immunoSEQ multiplex PCR, while the TCRdb copy is restricted to in-frame clones and leaves out a portion. Its clone listing holds approximately 50,000 clones. Specimen: CD4+ T cells from blood, collected before the transplant. Receptors were obtained from a human donor who received a combined kidney and bone marrow transplant.

With regard to this clone: The read ends 3 residues shy of where the CDR3 ends; the end is completed using the germline J gene. The J gene is TRBJ1-1, the V gene TRBV6-1, with 9 bases matching TRBD1. The CDR3 covers 13 residues. Germline values: CDR1 MNHNS, CDR2 SASEGT. CDR3 DNA (partial): TGTGCCAGCAGTGGGGACAGGGCACTTGTG. Protein: CASSGDRALV. In full, the CDR3 is CASSGDRALVAFF.

Concerning this clone: Read data end 3 residues before the CDR3 end; the end is taken from the germline J gene. The chain recombines TRBV5-1 with TRBJ1-2; a possible D gene is TRBD1 (5 bases). Germline CDR1 reads SGHRS; CDR2 reads YFSETQ. This CDR3 contains 16 residues. Trimming took 0 bases from V and 0 from J, leaving 12 bases between them. The covered CDR3 bases are TGCGCCAGCAGCTTGGTCCGGGACTCTGCTAACTATGGC. Translation: CASSLVRDSANYG. The entire CDR3 protein reads CASSLVRDSANYGYTF.

Turning to this clone: From the germline J gene comes the end of the CDR3, since the read stops 3 residues before it. The rearrangement uses TRBV7-8 and TRBJ2-2; 7 bases are shared with TRBD1. Germline loops: CDR1 SGHVS, CDR2 FQNEAQ. V shed 3 bases, J shed 7 bases, and the junction held 5 bases outside the gene matches. The CDR3 covers 14 residues. The CDR3 DNA, read in part, is TGTGCCAGCAGCTTCGACAGGGCGGACGGGGAG. Its protein product is CASSFDRADGE. The entire CDR3 reads CASSFDRADGELFF.

With regard to this clone: The read terminates 3 residues ahead of where the CDR3 ends, so the germline J gene completes it. The chain combines TRBV2 with TRBJ2-5, with TRBD1 matching 11 bases. Germline-derived CDR1 and CDR2 are SNHLY and FYNNEI. Germline trimming cut 6 bases from V and 5 bases from J; bases unmatched to any gene: 2. CDR3 size: 13 residues. CDR3 protein: CASSRDRGETQYF. The covered CDR3 bases are TGTGCCAGCAGCCGGGACAGGGGGGAGACC. The whole variable domain, remainder taken from reference TRBV2 and TRBJ2-5, is EPEVTQTPSHQVTQMGQEVILRCVPISNHLYFYWYRQILGQKVEFLVSFYNNEISEKSEIFDDQFSVERPDGSNFTLKIRSTKLEDSAMYFCASSRDRGETQYFGPGTRLLVL.

The CDR3 region is CASSRQQSYGYTF. CDR3 bases read: TGTGCCAGTAGTCGTCAACAGAGCTATGGC. The chain carries TRBV19 and TRBJ1-2, with unresolved D. Sequencing ends 3 residues short of the CDR3 end; the germline J gene provides the rest. The CDR3 is 13 amino acids. The germline CDR1 and CDR2 sequences are LNHDA and SQIVND (reference sequence). V lost 5 bases, J lost 4 bases, and 11 bases lay in between.

Comments on this clone: The read is 3 residues too short to cover the CDR3 end, so that end is filled in from the germline J gene. The chain links TRBV7-2 to TRBJ1-5, with D perhaps matching TRBD1 (5 bases). The germline V gene encodes CDR1 SGHTA and CDR2 FQGNSA. V was pared by 1 base and J by 6 bases, with 13 bases between. The CDR3 has 15 residues. CDR3 loop: CASSLGWGVGQPQHF. The part of the CDR3 DNA that was read is TGTGCCAGCAGCTTAGGGTGGGGGGTGGGTCAGCCC. Full variable domain (rest looked up from reference TRBV7-2 and TRBJ1-5): GAGVSQSPSNKVTEKGKDVELRCDPISGHTALYWYRQSLGQGLEFLIYFQGNSAPDKSGLPSDRFSAERTGGSVSTLTIQRTQQEDSAVYLCASSLGWGVGQPQHFGDGTRLSIL.

In regard to this clone: Read coverage stops 3 residues before the CDR3 terminus; the germline J gene supplies the remainder. The rearrangement links TRBV18 to TRBJ2-5; D remains ambiguous. CDR3 length equals 15 residues. The ends were cut back, 0 bases at V and 5 bases at J, with 13 bases in the middle. Germline values: CDR1 KGHSH, CDR2 LQKENI. CDR3 DNA, as far as it was read: TGTGCCAGCTCACCACCGGGTAGCTCCCCCGAGACC. It codes for CASSPPGSSPET. From start to end, the CDR3 is CASSPPGSSPETQYF.

For this clone: The read halts 3 residues ahead of the CDR3 end, with the missing end drawn from the germline J gene. The rearrangement uses TRBV30 and TRBJ1-1; 11 bases match TRBD1. Germline V gene sequence: CDR1 GTSNPN, CDR2 SVGIG (reference sequence). This CDR3 contains 16 residues. The V gene end was trimmed by 4 bases and the J gene end by 1 base; junction bases not matched to a gene: 8. Partial CDR3 DNA: TGTGCCTGGACCCTTACCGGGACAGGGGGGAACACTGAA. Its translation is CAWTLTGTGGNTE. The full CDR3 protein is CAWTLTGTGGNTEAFF.

Details on this clone: The read falls 3 residues short of the CDR3 end, and the missing part is taken from the germline J gene. This chain links TRBV7-2 with TRBJ2-7; D remains unclear. V dropped 1 base and J dropped 3 bases, with 10 bases sitting between them. CDR3 length equals 14 residues. The germline V gene has CDR1 SGHTA and CDR2 FQGNSA. The CDR3 region is CASSLDSRSYEQYF. CDR3 DNA (partial): TGTGCCAGCAGCTTAGACTCCCGTAGCTACGAG. The full variable domain, completed using reference TRBV7-2 and TRBJ2-7, is GAGVSQSPSNKVTEKGKDVELRCDPISGHTALYWYRQSLGQGLEFLIYFQGNSAPDKSGLPSDRFSAERTGGSVSTLTIQRTQQEDSAVYLCASSLDSRSYEQYFGPGTRLTVT.

Turning to this clone: The CDR3 end is not reached by the read, which stops 3 residues before it; the germline J gene fills it in. This sequence joins TRBV6-1 and TRBJ1-2; D is unclear. Trimming removed 1 base from V and 4 bases from J, with 7 bases in between. This CDR3 contains 13 residues. Germline V gene lookup returns CDR1 MNHNS and CDR2 SASEGT. Incomplete CDR3 DNA: TGTGCCAGCAGTGAAGGACTGAGCTATGGC. This gives the protein CASSEGLSYG. The full CDR3 is CASSEGLSYGYTF.

Worth noting for this clone: Read data end 3 residues before the CDR3 end; the end is taken from the germline J gene. The chain couples TRBV29-1 to TRBJ1-2; D possibly corresponds to TRBD1 (5 bases). The CDR3 extends over 12 amino acids. Germline V gene data show CDR1 as SQVTM and CDR2 as ANQGSEA. The CDR3 DNA, read in part, is TGCAGCGTTGATGAGGGGCCGTATAGC. This translates into CSVDEGPYS. The full CDR3 protein reads CSVDEGPYSYTF.

Comments on this clone: The read is 3 residues too short to cover the CDR3 end, so that end is filled in from the germline J gene. The genes are TRBV29-1 and TRBJ2-3, with 7 nucleotides matching TRBD2. Per germline, CDR1 SQVTM and CDR2 ANQGSEA. This CDR3 is built from 15 residues. Unmatched junction bases numbered 8, after V lost 4 bases and J lost 1 base. The CDR3 spells CSVAWGSGGTDTQYF. CDR3 DNA (partial): TGCAGCGTTGCGTGGGGGAGCGGGGGCACAGATACG.

In the case of this clone: Read sequence stops 3 residues before the CDR3 end, and the germline J gene provides the missing end. This chain links TRBV6-2 or TRBV6-3 with TRBJ1-2; D gene uncertain. This CDR3 contains 14 residues. V dropped 6 bases and J dropped 1 base, with 12 bases sitting between them. Germline V gene lookup returns CDR1 MNHEY and CDR2 SVGEGT. The CDR3 protein is CASSHRESNYGYTF. Incomplete CDR3 DNA: TGTGCCAGCAGCCACAGAGAGAGTAACTATGGC.

To note about this clone: The read ends 3 residues shy of where the CDR3 ends; the end is completed using the germline J gene. The chain combines TRBV7-9 with TRBJ1-4; possibly TRBD1 for D (6 bases). CDR1 SEHNR and CDR2 FQNEAQ come from the germline V gene (reference sequence). Between the trimmed V and J ends, which lost 5 bases and 8 bases, there was a span of 18 bases. The CDR3 covers 15 residues. The CDR3 here is CASSGYRVTGEKLFF. CDR3 DNA (partial): TGTGCCAGCAGCGGATACAGGGTCACCGGGGAAAAA.

CDR3 amino acids: CASSLGDQRETQYF. CDR3 DNA, as far as it was read: TGTGCCAGCAGCTTAGGGGATCAGCGGGAGACC. The genes are TRBV7-9 and TRBJ2-5, with D maybe TRBD2 (5 bases). The CDR3 end falls 3 residues outside the read, so it is completed with the germline J gene. This CDR3 has 14 amino acids. V dropped 1 base and J dropped 5 bases, with 11 bases sitting between them. Per the germline V gene, CDR1 is SEHNR and CDR2 is FQNEAQ (reference sequence).

On this clone: The read ends 3 residues early relative to the CDR3; the germline J gene fills the gap. The chain links TRBV18 to TRBJ1-1; possible D gene TRBD1, 5 bases. Deletions cut 2 bases from V and 1 base from J, with 5 bases between. This CDR3 has 13 residues. The V gene's germline CDR1 is KGHSH and CDR2 LQKENI. CDR3 residues: CASSPTGNTEAFF. The CDR3 DNA, read in part, is TGTGCCAGCTCACCAACAGGGAACACTGAA.

Details on this clone: The read falls 3 residues short of the CDR3 end, and the missing part is taken from the germline J gene. V gene TRBV18 combines with J gene TRBJ2-3, with D perhaps matching TRBD2 (6 bases). There are 16 residues in the CDR3. The germline V gene encodes CDR1 KGHSH and CDR2 LQKENI. Trimming took off 1 base at V and 2 bases at J, with 13 bases between the two ends. The part of the CDR3 DNA that was read is TGTGCCAGCTCACCACAGGCCGGGGAGGACACAGATACG. Amino acid sequence: CASSPQAGEDTDT. The CDR3, in full, reads CASSPQAGEDTDTQYF.

With respect to this clone: From the germline J gene comes the end of the CDR3, since the read stops 3 residues before it. The V call is TRBV5-6, the J call TRBJ1-2; no reliable D call. The germline gives CDR1 SGHDT, CDR2 YYEEEE. The CDR3 runs 13 residues. This CDR3 reads CASSLRSRGGYTF. The CDR3 bases that were read are TGTGCCAGCAGCTTGAGGAGCCGCGGGGGC.

As regards this clone: The CDR3 end falls 3 residues outside the read, so it is completed with the germline J gene. V is TRBV5-6 and J is TRBJ1-3; maybe TRBD1 (6 bases). The CDR3 sequence is 14 residues long. V gave up 1 base and J gave up 3 bases, with 8 bases separating them. Germline-derived CDR1 and CDR2 are SGHDT and YYEEEE. The CDR3 spells CASSLSGVGNTIYF. The part of the CDR3 DNA that was read is TGTGCCAGCAGCTTGTCAGGGGTTGGAAACACC.

As to this clone: The read terminates 3 residues ahead of where the CDR3 ends, so the germline J gene completes it. The chain uses TRBV29-1 and TRBJ1-2, with D maybe TRBD1 (6 bases). This CDR3 is built from 12 residues. V shed 6 bases and J shed 2 bases, with 10 bases lying between them. The germline CDR1 and CDR2 sequences are SQVTM and ANQGSEA. CDR3: CSVGGQNYGYTF. The CDR3 bases that were read are TGCAGCGTGGGAGGACAGAACTATGGC.

About this clone: The read terminates 3 residues before the CDR3 end, so the remaining end is supplied by the germline J gene. The gene calls are TRBV19 and TRBJ1-5; D might be TRBD1 (5 bases). The V end was cut by 7 bases, the J end by 7 bases, with 20 bases between. Germline V gene lookup returns CDR1 LNHDA and CDR2 SQIVND (reference sequence). The CDR3 totals 15 residues. The CDR3 reads CASKLGGGNLQPQHF. The sequenced CDR3 bases are TGTGCCAGTAAACTGGGGGGAGGGAATCTACAGCCC.

Of note for this clone: The observed sequence ends 3 residues before the CDR3 terminus, with the missing tail filled in from the germline J gene. This rearrangement joins TRBV30 to TRBJ1-3; D is possibly TRBD1 (5 bases). Germline CDR1 and CDR2: GTSNPN and SVGIG (reference sequence). The CDR3 runs to 14 residues. Trimming cost V 4 bases and J 2 bases, with 12 bases left between them. This CDR3 is CAWTRGMAGNTIYF. The sequenced part of the CDR3 DNA is TGTGCCTGGACAAGGGGTATGGCTGGAAACACC. The full variable domain, its missing parts supplied by reference TRBV30 and TRBJ1-3, is SQTIHQWPATLVQPVGSPLSLECTVEGTSNPNLYWYRQAAGRGLQLLFYSVGIGQISSEVPQNLSASRPQDRQFILSSKKLLLSDSGFYLCAWTRGMAGNTIYFGEGSWLTVV.

To note about this clone: Coverage ceases 3 residues before the CDR3 finishes, and the germline J gene fills in the end. The V gene is TRBV7-2, the J gene TRBJ1-2, with 7 bases matching TRBD1. J lost 4 bases, V lost 5 bases, and 10 bases had no gene match. The CDR3 totals 15 residues. Germline CDR1 is SGHTA and CDR2 is FQGNSA. The CDR3 DNA, read in part, is TGTGCCAGCAGCCCACGTATTGACAGGGTCTATGGC. This gives the protein CASSPRIDRVYG. The entire CDR3 protein is CASSPRIDRVYGYTF.

About this clone itself: The read ends 3 residues early relative to the CDR3; the germline J gene fills the gap. The V call is TRBV19, the J call TRBJ2-5; no clear D gene. The V gene lost 3 bases and the J gene lost 7 bases, with 15 bases spanning the gap. The CDR3 covers 14 residues. Germline loops: CDR1 LNHDA, CDR2 SQIVND (reference sequence). The CDR3 bases that were read are TGTGCCAGTAGTATTTATCCAGGTTTAGGGACC. It yields the protein CASSIYPGLGT. The entire CDR3 reads CASSIYPGLGTQYF.

In regard to this clone: The read ends 3 residues before the CDR3 terminus; that terminus is restored from the germline J gene. This sequence joins TRBV7-2 and TRBJ2-7; 8 bases are a match to TRBD1. From germline, CDR1 is SGHTA and CDR2 FQGNSA. Germline trimming cut 5 bases from V and 4 bases from J; bases unmatched to any gene: 4. This CDR3 is built from 13 residues. CDR3 DNA, as far as it was read: TGTGCCAGCAGCGGGTGGACAGGGTACGAG. Translating it yields CASSGWTGYE. The full CDR3 protein reads CASSGWTGYEQYF.

As regards this clone: The observed sequence ends 3 residues before the CDR3 terminus, with the missing tail filled in from the germline J gene. The gene calls are TRBV5-1 and TRBJ2-1; D unclear. Trimming removed 0 bases at V and 8 bases at J, with 12 bases between. The germline V gene encodes CDR1 SGHRS and CDR2 YFSETQ. The CDR3 has 14 residues. The CDR3 spells CASSLDVSSDEQFF. Incomplete CDR3 DNA: TGCGCCAGCAGCTTGGATGTTAGCTCGGATGAG.

As to this clone: The sequenced fragment ends 3 residues before the CDR3 boundary, so the rest is inferred from the germline J gene. This chain connects TRBV5-1 to TRBJ1-2, with a possible D match to TRBD1 (6 bases). CDR1 and CDR2 (germline): SGHRS, YFSETQ. V lost 6 bases and J 6 bases, leaving 18 bases between the germline ends. The CDR3 totals 14 residues. The CDR3 protein is CASILAPGAHGYTF. The sequenced part of the CDR3 DNA is TGCGCCAGCATCCTTGCCCCAGGGGCCCATGGC.